Presented here are 20 T cell receptor beta chains from one specimen sequenced in a study of T cells in Graves' hyperthyroidism and ophthalmopathy. Amplification of TCR beta CDR3 regions used RNA as the template. Initially, a first-round RT-PCR of the TCR CDR3 employed the HTBI primer set. TCRdb re-analysed the multiplex PCR reads in MiXCR, keeping a single row per CDR3 protein. The table records about 560,000 distinct CDR3 sequences, over 15% of them present only once. The specimen sequenced was blood. These receptors were collected from a woman aged 18-35 years with Graves' hyperthyroidism.

V usage is TRBV7-9 and J usage is TRBJ2-7; 8 positions agree with TRBD2. V shed 5 bases, J shed 4 bases, and the junction held 13 bases outside the gene matches. The CDR3 consists of 16 residues. From germline, CDR1 is SEHNR and CDR2 FQNEAQ (reference sequence). CDR3 protein: CASSQKLAGFSYEQYF. The CDR3 DNA reads as TGTGCCAGCAGCCAGAAGCTAGCGGGTTTTTCTTACGAGCAGTACTTC.

The chain uses TRBV2 and TRBJ1-1, with no clear D. The V gene's germline CDR1 is SNHLY and CDR2 FYNNEI. V was cut by 8 bases and J by 1 base, with 17 bases left in between. This CDR3 is built from 15 residues. The CDR3 spells CASPGAETQNTEAFF. The DNA for the CDR3 is TGTGCCAGCCCTGGAGCCGAGACACAGAACACTGAAGCTTTCTTT.

This sequence joins TRBV20-1 and TRBJ1-3; D may be TRBD1 (5 bases). The CDR3 has 13 amino acids. The germline V and J ends were trimmed by 3 bases and 4 bases, with 10 bases remaining between them. Germline V lookup: CDR1 DFQATT, CDR2 SNEGSKA (reference sequence). The CDR3 region is CSASQTVGNTIYF. CDR3 DNA sequence: TGCAGTGCTAGCCAGACAGTAGGAAACACCATATATTTT.

In this sample, this clonotype turned up many times. The V call is TRBV4-1, the J call TRBJ1-2, with D perhaps matching TRBD1 (5 bases). This CDR3 has 18 residues. Per the germline V gene, CDR1 is MGHRA and CDR2 is YSYEKL. Deletions cut 2 bases from V and 3 bases from J, with 22 bases between. The CDR3 sequence is CASSQFLQGTGEDYGYTF. The CDR3 DNA is TGCGCCAGCAGCCAATTCCTCCAAGGGACGGGTGAGGACTATGGCTACACCTTC.

This clonotype was observed a few times. The chain uses TRBV24-1 and TRBJ1-2, with a tentative D call TRBD1 (5 bases). The CDR3 consists of 11 residues. The V gene lost 10 bases and the J gene lost 5 bases, with 10 bases spanning the gap. The germline V gene has CDR1 KGHDR and CDR2 SFDVKD. CDR3 sequence (DNA): TGTGCCACGGGGCAGGGATATGGCTACACCTTC. Its translation: CATGQGYGYTF.

This chain uses TRBV12-3 or TRBV12-4 with TRBJ2-5; 10 bases match TRBD1. Trimming took 5 bases from V and 5 from J; bases not matched to a gene: 8. CDR3 length equals 15 residues. In DNA form, the CDR3 reads TGTGCCAGCAGTATAAGACAGGGGGCAGGGGAGACCCAGTACTTC. Translated, it gives CASSIRQGAGETQYF.

This clonotype was recorded at least ten times. The chain combines TRBV2 with TRBJ2-5; D is perhaps TRBD2 (6 bases). Germline CDR1 SNHLY, CDR2 FYNNEI. The V and J ends lost 6 bases and 1 base respectively, with 15 bases between them. The CDR3 has 15 residues. This CDR3 reads CASSNSAGPQETQYF. CDR3 in DNA: TGTGCCAGCAGCAACTCGGCGGGACCCCAAGAGACCCAGTACTTC.

The chain combines TRBV6-1 with TRBJ2-1; 15 bases map to TRBD2. The J call may be mistaken, given a closer DNA end match to TRBJ2-7. The V gene's germline CDR1 is MNHNS and CDR2 SASEGT. The CDR3 is made up of 16 amino acids. The CDR3 spells CASSRGLAGGYNEQYF. The CDR3 coding sequence is TGTGCCAGCAGCCGAGGACTAGCGGGGGGGTACAATGAGCAGTACTTC.

This clonotype was counted between two and nine times. The genes are TRBV29-1 and TRBJ2-1, with D perhaps TRBD1 (7 bases). CDR1 is SQVTM and CDR2 is ANQGSEA in the germline V gene. The length of the CDR3 is 14 residues. CDR3 nucleotides: TGCATCTACAGGGGCGGGGACCCCTACAATGAGCAGTTCTTC. It translates to CIYRGGDPYNEQFF.

This clonotype was seen repeatedly, ten times or more. The CDR3 loop is CAWSKTSGTGQFF. The CDR3, as DNA: TGTGCCTGGAGTAAGACTAGCGGGACGGGGCAGTTCTTC. The rearrangement links TRBV30 to TRBJ2-1; 11 bases fit TRBD2. Trimming took 2 bases from V and 12 from J; bases not matched to a gene: 6. Germline V gene sequence: CDR1 GTSNPN, CDR2 SVGIG (reference sequence). The CDR3 runs 13 residues.

This chain connects TRBV27 to TRBJ2-4; TRBD1 matches 8 bases. The junction had 7 bases not matched to a gene; V was cut back by 8 bases and J by 7 bases. This CDR3 comprises 13 residues. Germline V lookup: CDR1 MNHEY, CDR2 SMNVEV (reference sequence). DNA of the CDR3: TGTGCCAGCGCTCAGGGGGCCGAGAACATTCAGTACTTC. Protein: CASAQGAENIQYF.

CDR3 loop: CSARFVQAYRNTEAFF. CDR3 in DNA: TGCAGTGCTAGGTTTGTACAGGCTTATCGGAACACTGAAGCTTTCTTT. The rearrangement uses TRBV20-1 and TRBJ1-1; TRBD1 is a possible D gene (5 bases). Germline CDR1 reads DFQATT; CDR2 reads SNEGSKA (reference sequence). The CDR3 loop spans 16 amino acids. Trimming took 3 bases from V and 1 from J, leaving 18 bases between them.

This clonotype was observed at least ten times. The genes are TRBV5-5 and TRBJ2-7; 9 bases are shared with TRBD1. The V segment lost 0 bases and the J segment 0 bases; nucleotides outside the gene matches: 1. From germline, CDR1 is SGHKS and CDR2 YYEKEE (reference sequence). CDR3 length: 15 residues. CDR3 in amino acids: CASSLETGGSYEQYF. CDR3 in DNA: TGTGCCAGCAGCTTGGAGACAGGGGGCTCCTACGAGCAGTACTTC. The complete variable domain, with remaining parts taken from reference TRBV5-5 and TRBJ2-7, reads DAGVTQSPTHLIKTRGQQVTLRCSPISGHKSVSWYQQVLGQGPQFIFQYYEKEERGRGNFPDRFSARQFPNYSSELNVNALLLGDSALYLCASSLETGGSYEQYFGPGTRLTVT.

Ten or more counts support this clonotype. The J gene is TRBJ2-7, the V gene TRBV28; 12 bases map to TRBD2. J was trimmed by 4 bases and V by 3 bases; bases with no gene match: 4. The V gene's germline CDR1 is MDHEN and CDR2 SYDVKM. The CDR3 runs to 15 residues. The CDR3 protein is CASSFGLAGGYEQYF. The DNA for the CDR3 is TGTGCCAGCAGTTTCGGGCTAGCGGGAGGGTACGAGCAGTACTTC. The variable domain in full, completed from reference TRBV28 and TRBJ2-7, reads DVKVTQSSRYLVKRTGEKVFLECVQDMDHENMFWYRQDPGLGLRLIYFSYDVKMKEKGDIPEGYSVSREKKERFSLILESASTNQTSMYLCASSFGLAGGYEQYFGPGTRLTVT.

The CDR3 sequence is CASSLVAMRQETQYF. In nucleotides, the CDR3 is TGCGCCAGCAGCTTGGTAGCGATGAGGCAAGAGACCCAGTACTTC. The rearrangement uses TRBV5-1 and TRBJ2-5; TRBD2 might be the D (5 bases). With 0 bases removed from V and 2 bases from J, the gap between germline ends came to 11 bases. CDR1 is SGHRS, CDR2 YFSETQ, per germline. This CDR3 has 15 amino acids.

This clonotype came up a few times. This chain links TRBV6-1 with TRBJ2-7; no firm D call. The CDR3 consists of 13 residues. Germline loops: CDR1 MNHNS, CDR2 SASEGT. The V end lost 5 bases, the J end lost 0 bases, and 8 bases lay between the germline ends. CDR3 protein: CASSYSASYEQYF. The CDR3 DNA follows: TGTGCCAGCAGTTACAGCGCCTCCTACGAGCAGTACTTC.

Concerning this clonotype itself: This may be a read error: a much more frequent sequence differs by one nucleotide. The chain employs TRBV30 and TRBJ1-5; possibly TRBD1 for D (5 bases). The CDR3 contains 12 residues. Germline V gene lookup returns CDR1 GTSNPN and CDR2 SVGIG (reference sequence). The CDR3 here is CGWNKQDQPQHF. Written as DNA, the CDR3 is TGTGGCTGGAATAAACAGGATCAGCCCCAGCATTTT. The full variable domain, in which reference TRBV30 and TRBJ1-5 provide the parts outside the CDR3, is SQTIHQWPATLVQPVGSPLSLECTVEGTSNPNLYWYRQAAGRGLQLLFYSVGIGQISSEVPQNLSASRPQDRQFILSSKKLLLSDSGFYLCGWNKQDQPQHFGDGTRLSIL.

Only a few counts were recorded for this clonotype. The genes are TRBV29-1 and TRBJ2-1; no firm D call. The CDR3 spans 13 residues. Germline CDR1 reads SQVTM; CDR2 reads ANQGSEA. V was pared by 1 base and J by 4 bases, with 8 bases between. CDR3 protein: CSVEGLGYNEQFF. The CDR3 DNA is TGCAGCGTTGAAGGTCTAGGTTACAATGAGCAGTTCTTC.

The gene calls are TRBV5-1 and TRBJ2-1, with D hard to call. CDR3 length: 15 residues. CDR1 SGHRS and CDR2 YFSETQ come from the germline V gene. Trimming took off 0 bases at V and 5 bases at J, with 12 bases between the two ends. CDR3 sequence (DNA): TGCGCCAGCAGCTTGGGGGTAATAACGAACAATGAGCAGTTCTTC. Amino acid sequence: CASSLGVITNNEQFF.

This clonotype has a handful of counts. The V gene is TRBV3-1, the J gene TRBJ1-1, with TRBD1 identical over 9 bases. Germline values: CDR1 LGHDT, CDR2 YNNKEL (reference sequence). The V and J ends lost 4 bases and 0 bases, in that order; junction bases with no gene match: 9. CDR3 length equals 17 residues. The CDR3 loop is CASSPPPGQGMNTEAFF. The CDR3 nucleotides are TGTGCCAGCAGCCCACCCCCGGGACAGGGAATGAACACTGAAGCTTTCTTT. Combining the CDR3 with reference TRBV3-1 and TRBJ1-1 gives the whole variable domain DTAVSQTPKYLVTQMGNDKSIKCEQNLGHDTMYWYKQDSKKFLKIMFSYNNKELIINETVPNRFSPKSPDKAHLNLHINSLELGDSAVYFCASSPPPGQGMNTEAFFGQGTRLTVV.